This note documents a single T cell receptor beta chain sequence. Its antigen is unidentified. The data were obtained in a study of CD8+CD57+ T cells in acquired aplastic anemia. In the study overall: Across the sorted CD4+ and CD8+ cells, DNA amounts averaged approximately 3.1 ug.

Patients selected for sequencing had displayed CD8+CD57+ cell expansion by flow cytometry. Severe acquired aplastic anemia was present in all patients. Patients had not yet gotten any therapy when their blood was taken for sampling. Investigators profiled TCR beta VDJ and CDR3 from genomic DNA template. From the reads, TCRdb called clonotypes with MiXCR, one entry per CDR3 protein. Counted here are about 160,000 distinct CDR3 sequences, 71% occurring once; the ten biggest clones make up 40% to 55%. Study results and caveats: Comparison of patients with controls identified 25 to 30 shared CD8+ CDR3 sequences.

V dropped 7 bases and J dropped 14 bases, with 15 bases sitting between them. Germline CDR1 and CDR2: LNHDA and SQIVND (reference sequence). CDR3 length equals 12 residues. The chain is built from TRBV19 and TRBJ1-6, with no clear D. The source of this sequence is a human donor with aplastic anemia. The material sequenced was sorted CD4+, CD8+, or CD8+CD57+ T cells (not recorded which) from PBMCs. DNA of the CDR3: TGTGCCAGTATTTTAGGAGGGTCTTCCCTCCACTTT. Translating gives CASILGGSSLHF.